A single T cell receptor (beta chain) is shown here with its context. The sample comes from a study of blood T cells in healthy people across ages. CDR3 size: 14 residues. CDR1 and CDR2 from the germline V gene are DFQATT and SNEGSKA (reference sequence). Trimming left V 6 bases short and J 0 bases short, with 9 bases between. Then a second PCR, running roughly 6 to 11 cycles, was carried out with a sample-barcoded 5' primer and a J-beta primer mix. TCRdb re-derived calls from the 5' RACE reads in MiXCR, one entry per CDR3 protein. The repertoire holds some 760,000 distinct CDR3 sequences, with around 25% as singletons. A further study also used this sample, focusing on T cells of mothers and their children. This second report adds: The sample comes from nine or ten healthy Caucasian donors: mothers and children. Once extracted, all RNA went into cDNA synthesis at approximately 1.6 ug per 15 ul.

The sequenced sample was blood. The origin of this receptor is a boy aged 5-17 years in good health. This sequence joins TRBV20-1 and TRBJ2-6, with D maybe TRBD2 (6 bases). CDR3 protein: CSAAGTSGANVLTF. CDR3 DNA: TGCAGTGCGGCGGGGACCTCTGGGGCCAACGTCCTGACTTTC.